The sequence of this TCR beta chain was determined in a study of metastatic and nonmetastatic thyroid tumors. Study-wide background: From malignant and benign thyroid patients, repertoires in blood and in tumor or nodule tissue were compared.

As handled by the study authors: A classifier for distant metastasis in papillary thyroid cancer was constructed using CDR3 differences observed across clinicopathological groups. TCRdb ran MiXCR on the PCR reads. TCRdb's processing, not the study's, gives the V and J calls here. Of nearly 25,000 clones in the sample, more than 25% were seen once. Study-level findings and limits: Patients with malignant thyroid tumors reportedly had significantly higher TCR beta diversity than those with benign nodules, in blood and tumor.

This clone has ten or more counts. Antigen specificity is unknown. Thyroid surgery was performed in patients who had received no treatment beforehand. Between the trimmed V and J ends, which lost 5 bases and 5 bases, there was a span of 11 bases. CDR3 size: 13 residues. Germline-derived CDR1 and CDR2 are SEHNR and FQNEAQ (reference sequence). Sequencing used blood. J is TRBJ2-3 and V is TRBV7-9, with D perhaps TRBD2 (5 bases). This receptor was taken from a male donor with papillary thyroid cancer or a benign thyroid nodule (not recorded which). Some clones in this sample may be carry-over from other donors' samples. CDR3 sequence: CASSHTAGDTQYF. Here the CDR3 DNA reads TGTGCCAGCAGCCACACCGCGGGAGATACGCAGTATTTT.